The present entry profiles one T cell receptor (beta chain) with its context. Its target is unknown. This CDR3 is built from 14 residues. CDR1 is LNHDA and CDR2 is SQIVND in the germline V gene (reference sequence). V trimming: 7 bases; J trimming: 10 bases; junction bases outside the gene matches: 9. These data originate in a study of T cell responses to AZD1222 COVID-19 vaccine. Study-wide points: Only a handful of people who got AZD1222 tested seropositive at baseline.

Sequencing used immunoSEQ multiplex PCR; TCRdb keeps in-frame clones, though not all of them. The sample has 100,000 to 150,000 clones, about 85% seen once. This rearrangement joins TRBV19 to TRBJ1-6; 8 bases are a match to TRBD1. The TCR sequence derives from an adult in good health. The specimen was peripheral blood, collected on day 0 of AZD1222 vaccination. CDR3: CASMDRVRASPLHF. DNA of the CDR3: TGTGCCAGTATGGACAGGGTAAGGGCATCACCCCTCCACTTT.